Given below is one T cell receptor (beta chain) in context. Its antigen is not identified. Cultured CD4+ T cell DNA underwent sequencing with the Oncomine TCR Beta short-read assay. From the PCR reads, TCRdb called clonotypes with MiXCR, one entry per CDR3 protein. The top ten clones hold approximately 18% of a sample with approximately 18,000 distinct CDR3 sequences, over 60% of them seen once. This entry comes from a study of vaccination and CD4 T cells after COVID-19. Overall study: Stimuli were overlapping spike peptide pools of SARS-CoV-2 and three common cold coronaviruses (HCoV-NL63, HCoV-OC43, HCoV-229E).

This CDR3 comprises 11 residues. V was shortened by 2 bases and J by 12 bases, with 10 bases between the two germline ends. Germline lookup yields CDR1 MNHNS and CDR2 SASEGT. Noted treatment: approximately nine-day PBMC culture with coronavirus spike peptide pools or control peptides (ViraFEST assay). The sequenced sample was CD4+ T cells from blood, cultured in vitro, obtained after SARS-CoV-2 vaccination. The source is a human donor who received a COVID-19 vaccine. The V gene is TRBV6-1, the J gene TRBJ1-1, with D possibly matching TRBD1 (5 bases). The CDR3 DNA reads TGTGCCAGCAGTGAAACCGGGACCCCTTTCTTT. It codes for CASSETGTPFF.